This TCR beta chain was sequenced during a study of shared clonotypes between healthy human individuals. Study-wide results and caveats: The naive CD4 repertoires of several donors were compared, and around 4.7% of clonotypes were shared.

As to this clone: Its antigen is currently unknown.

CD8 cells classed as naive were CD45RO-negative and positively selected for CCR7, excluding terminally differentiated effector memory CD45RA+ cells. The authors' processing: Filtering differed, since immunoSEQ gave only junction sequences and no quality scores. TCRdb's table, derived via immunoSEQ multiplex PCR, lists solely in-frame clones and lacks some. D and trimming were read from the DNA, whereas the V and J calls and clone size are those reported in that table. The table lists 500,000 to 700,000 clones, 90% to 95% of them singletons, with over 0.095% in the top ten. The germline V gene has CDR1 SGDLS and CDR2 YYNGEE. This CDR3 contains 14 residues. V lost 5 bases and J 1 base, leaving 12 bases between the germline ends.

The sequenced sample consisted of naive CD8+ T cells sorted from blood. The V gene is TRBV9, the J gene TRBJ1-1; the D gene is possibly TRBD1 (5 bases). This sequence originates from a woman in her twenties or thirties in good health. This chain's CDR3 is CASSQTETNTEAFF. The DNA for the CDR3 is TGTGCCAGCAGTCAGACAGAAACGAACACTGAAGCTTTCTTT.